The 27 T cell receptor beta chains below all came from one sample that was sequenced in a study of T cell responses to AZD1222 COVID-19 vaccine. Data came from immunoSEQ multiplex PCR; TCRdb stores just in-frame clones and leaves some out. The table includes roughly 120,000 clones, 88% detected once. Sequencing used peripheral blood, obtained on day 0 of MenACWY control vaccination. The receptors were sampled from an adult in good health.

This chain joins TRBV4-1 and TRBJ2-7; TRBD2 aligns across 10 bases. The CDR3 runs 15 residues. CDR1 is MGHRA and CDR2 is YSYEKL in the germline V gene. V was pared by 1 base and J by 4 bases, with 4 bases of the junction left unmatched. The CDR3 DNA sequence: TGCGCCAGCAGCCAAGGGGCTAGCGGGAGTTACGAGCAGTACTTC. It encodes CASSQGASGSYEQYF.

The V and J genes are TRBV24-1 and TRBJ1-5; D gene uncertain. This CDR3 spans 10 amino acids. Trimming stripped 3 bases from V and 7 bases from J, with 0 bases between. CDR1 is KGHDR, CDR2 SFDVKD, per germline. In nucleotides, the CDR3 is TGTGCCACCAGTGATCAGCCCCAGCATTTT. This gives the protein CATSDQPQHF.

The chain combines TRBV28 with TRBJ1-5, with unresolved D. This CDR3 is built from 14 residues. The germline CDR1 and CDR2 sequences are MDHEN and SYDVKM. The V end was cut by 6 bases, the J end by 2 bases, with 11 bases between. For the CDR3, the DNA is TGTGCCAGCAGCCTCGGAAGGGGCAATCAGCCCCAGCATTTT. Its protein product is CASSLGRGNQPQHF.

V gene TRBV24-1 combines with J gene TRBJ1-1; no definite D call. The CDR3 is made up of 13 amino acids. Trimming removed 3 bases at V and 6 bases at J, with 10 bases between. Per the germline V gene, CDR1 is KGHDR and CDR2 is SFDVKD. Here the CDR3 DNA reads TGTGCCACCAGTGATCCCAGTAGGGCTGAAGCTTTCTTT. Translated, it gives CATSDPSRAEAFF.

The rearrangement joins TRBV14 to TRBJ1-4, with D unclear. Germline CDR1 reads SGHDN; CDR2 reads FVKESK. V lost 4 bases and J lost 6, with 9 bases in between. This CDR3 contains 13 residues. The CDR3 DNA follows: TGTGCCAGCAGCCCGTTAGCGGATGAAAAACTGTTTTTT. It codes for CASSPLADEKLFF.

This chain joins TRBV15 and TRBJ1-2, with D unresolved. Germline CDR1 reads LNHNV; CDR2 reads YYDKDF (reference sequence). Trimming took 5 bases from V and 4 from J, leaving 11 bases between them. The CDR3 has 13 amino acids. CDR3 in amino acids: CATSSDDSYGYTF. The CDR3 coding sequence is TGTGCCACCAGCTCGGACGACTCCTATGGCTACACCTTC.

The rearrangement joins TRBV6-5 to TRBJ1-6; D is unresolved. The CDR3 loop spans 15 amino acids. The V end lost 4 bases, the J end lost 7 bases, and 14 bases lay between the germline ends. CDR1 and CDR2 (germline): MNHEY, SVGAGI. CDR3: CASSSAGVENSPLHF. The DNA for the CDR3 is TGTGCCAGCAGTTCCGCCGGGGTCGAGAATTCACCCCTCCACTTT.

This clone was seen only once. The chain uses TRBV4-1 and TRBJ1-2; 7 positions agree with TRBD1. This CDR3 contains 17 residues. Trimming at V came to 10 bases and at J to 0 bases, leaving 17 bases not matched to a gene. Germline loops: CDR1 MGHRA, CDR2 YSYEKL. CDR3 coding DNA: TGCGCCACCGAACCTATCGCCCCGGGACAGTCTAACTATGGCTACACCTTC. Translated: CATEPIAPGQSNYGYTF.

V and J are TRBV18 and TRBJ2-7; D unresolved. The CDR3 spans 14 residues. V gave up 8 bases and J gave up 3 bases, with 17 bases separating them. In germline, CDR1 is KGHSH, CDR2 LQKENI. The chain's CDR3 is CASAPRPQFYEQYF. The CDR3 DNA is TGTGCCAGCGCGCCCCGCCCGCAGTTCTACGAGCAGTACTTC.

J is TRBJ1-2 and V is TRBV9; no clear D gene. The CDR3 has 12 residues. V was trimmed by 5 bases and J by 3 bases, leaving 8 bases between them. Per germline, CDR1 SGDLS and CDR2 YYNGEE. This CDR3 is CASRRVDYGYTF. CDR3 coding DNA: TGTGCCAGCAGGAGGGTCGACTATGGCTACACCTTC.

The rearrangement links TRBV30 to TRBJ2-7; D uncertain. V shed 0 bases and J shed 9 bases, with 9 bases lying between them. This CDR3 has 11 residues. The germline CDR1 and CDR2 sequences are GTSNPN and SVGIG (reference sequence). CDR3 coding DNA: TGTGCCTGGAGTGTCGATGTCGGGCAGTACTTC. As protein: CAWSVDVGQYF.

CDR3 DNA: TGTGCCATCAGTGAGGCTGGAGGGCCCCCAGATACGCAGTATTTT. Translating gives CAISEAGGPPDTQYF. This sequence joins TRBV10-3 and TRBJ2-3, with TRBD2 as a possible D gene (6 bases). This CDR3 comprises 15 residues. Germline-derived CDR1 and CDR2 are ENHRY and SYGVKD. Deletions cut 2 bases from V and 4 bases from J, with 13 bases between.

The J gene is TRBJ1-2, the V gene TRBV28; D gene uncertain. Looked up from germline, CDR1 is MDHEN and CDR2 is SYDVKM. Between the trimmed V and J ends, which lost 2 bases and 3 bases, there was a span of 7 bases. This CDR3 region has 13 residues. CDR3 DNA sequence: TGTGCCAGCAGTTTAAGGCCCTACTATGGCTACACCTTC. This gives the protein CASSLRPYYGYTF.

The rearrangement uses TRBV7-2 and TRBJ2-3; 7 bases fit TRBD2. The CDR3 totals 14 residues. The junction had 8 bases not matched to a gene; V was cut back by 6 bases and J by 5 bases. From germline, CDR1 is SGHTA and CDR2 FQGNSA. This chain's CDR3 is CASRGRGDIDTQYF. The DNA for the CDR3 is TGTGCCAGCAGGGGCCGGGGGGATATAGATACGCAGTATTTT.

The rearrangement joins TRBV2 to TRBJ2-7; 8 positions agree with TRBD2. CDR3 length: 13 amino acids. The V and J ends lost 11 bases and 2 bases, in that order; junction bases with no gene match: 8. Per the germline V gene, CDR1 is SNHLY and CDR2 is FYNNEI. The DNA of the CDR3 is TGTGCCGGAAGAAGCGGGAGTACCTACGAGCAGTACTTC. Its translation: CAGRSGSTYEQYF. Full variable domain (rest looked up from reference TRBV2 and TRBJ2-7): EPEVTQTPSHQVTQMGQEVILRCVPISNHLYFYWYRQILGQKVEFLVSFYNNEISEKSEIFDDQFSVERPDGSNFTLKIRSTKLEDSAMYFCAGRSGSTYEQYFGPGTRLTVT.

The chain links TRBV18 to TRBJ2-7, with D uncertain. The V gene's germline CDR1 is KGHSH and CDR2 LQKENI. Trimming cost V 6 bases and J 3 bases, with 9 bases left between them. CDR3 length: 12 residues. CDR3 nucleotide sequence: TGTGCCAGCTCGAGACAAAACTACGAGCAGTACTTC. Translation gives CASSRQNYEQYF.

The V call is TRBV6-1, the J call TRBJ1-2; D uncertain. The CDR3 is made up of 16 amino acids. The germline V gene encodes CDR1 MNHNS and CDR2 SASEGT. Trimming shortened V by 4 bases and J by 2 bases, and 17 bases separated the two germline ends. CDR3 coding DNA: TGTGCCAGCAGTGTAATAACTACGAGGCCCAACTATGGCTACACCTTC. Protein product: CASSVITTRPNYGYTF.

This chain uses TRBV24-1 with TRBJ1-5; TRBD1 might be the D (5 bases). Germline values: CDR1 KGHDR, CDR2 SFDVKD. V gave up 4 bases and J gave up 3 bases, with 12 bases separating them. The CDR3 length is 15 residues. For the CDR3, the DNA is TGTGCCACCAGTGAAAACAGGAGTCCCAATCAGCCCCAGCATTTT. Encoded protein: CATSENRSPNQPQHF.

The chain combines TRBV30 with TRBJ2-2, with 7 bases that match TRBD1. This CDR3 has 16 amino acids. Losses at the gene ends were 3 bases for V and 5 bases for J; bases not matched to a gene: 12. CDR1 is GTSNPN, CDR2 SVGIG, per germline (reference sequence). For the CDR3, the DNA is TGTGCCTGGAGGGCAGTTGGGACAGCGATGACCGGGGAGCTGTTTTTT. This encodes CAWRAVGTAMTGELFF.

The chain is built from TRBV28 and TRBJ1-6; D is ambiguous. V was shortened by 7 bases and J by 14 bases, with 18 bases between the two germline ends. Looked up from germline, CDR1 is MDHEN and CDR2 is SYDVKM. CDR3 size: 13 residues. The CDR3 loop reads CASTWGGIISLHF. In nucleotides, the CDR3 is TGTGCCAGCACCTGGGGAGGGATAATCTCCCTCCACTTT.

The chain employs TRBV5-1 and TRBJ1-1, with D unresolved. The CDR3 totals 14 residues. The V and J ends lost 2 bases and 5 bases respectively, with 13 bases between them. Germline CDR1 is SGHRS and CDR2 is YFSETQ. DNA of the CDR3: TGCGCCAGCAGCTTAAATCCTCCGGGGACTGAAGCTTTCTTT. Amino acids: CASSLNPPGTEAFF.

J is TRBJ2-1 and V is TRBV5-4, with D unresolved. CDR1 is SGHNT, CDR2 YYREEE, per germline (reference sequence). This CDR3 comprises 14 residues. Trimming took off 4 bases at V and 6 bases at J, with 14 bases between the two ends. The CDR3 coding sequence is TGTGCCAGCAGCCCCCCCGGGCCCGGCAATGAGCAGTTCTTC. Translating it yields CASSPPGPGNEQFF.

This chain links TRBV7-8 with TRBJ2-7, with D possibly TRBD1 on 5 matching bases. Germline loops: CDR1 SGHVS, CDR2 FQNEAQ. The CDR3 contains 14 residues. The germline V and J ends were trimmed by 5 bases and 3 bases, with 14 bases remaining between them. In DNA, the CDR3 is TGTGCCAGCAGCGTGGACAAGGGGTTCTACGAGCAGTACTTC. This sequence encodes CASSVDKGFYEQYF.

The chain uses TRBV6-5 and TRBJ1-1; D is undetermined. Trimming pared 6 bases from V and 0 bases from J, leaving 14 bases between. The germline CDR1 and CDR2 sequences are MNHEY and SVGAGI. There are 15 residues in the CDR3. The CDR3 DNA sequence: TGTGCCAGCAGATCTCGGAAAATTATGAACACTGAAGCTTTCTTT. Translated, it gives CASRSRKIMNTEAFF.

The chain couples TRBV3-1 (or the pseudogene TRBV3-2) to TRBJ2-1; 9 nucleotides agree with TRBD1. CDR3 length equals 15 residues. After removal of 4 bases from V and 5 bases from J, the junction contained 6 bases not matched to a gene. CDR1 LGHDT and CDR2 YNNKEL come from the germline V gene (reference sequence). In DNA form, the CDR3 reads TGTGCCAGCAGCCGGAGGACAGGGGAGAACAATGAGCAGTTCTTC. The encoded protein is CASSRRTGENNEQFF.

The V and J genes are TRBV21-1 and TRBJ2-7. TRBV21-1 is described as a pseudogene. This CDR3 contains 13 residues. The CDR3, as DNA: TGTGCCAGCAGCAAATCGGACGCTTACGAGCAGTACTTC. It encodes CASSKSDAYEQYF.

CDR3 sequence reads: CASSLRGTRETQYF. CDR3 DNA: TGTGCCAGCAGTTTACGAGGGACCCGGGAGACCCAGTACTTC. This sequence joins TRBV28 and TRBJ2-5; TRBD1 or TRBD2 may be the D gene (5 bases each). CDR3 length equals 14 residues. V was clipped by 2 bases and J by 5 bases, with 12 bases between them. Germline V gene lookup returns CDR1 MDHEN and CDR2 SYDVKM.